These 31 T cell receptor beta chains were sequenced from one sample in a study of CD8 T cells in ankylosing spondylitis. Study-wide results and limits: One TCR beta motif, made up of eight highly homologous variants, appeared characteristic of ankylosing spondylitis blood.

Using its own MiXCR run on the 5' RACE reads, TCRdb lists one record per CDR3 protein. The sample has about 700,000 distinct CDR3 sequences, under 20% seen once. Their antigens remain unidentified. The sequenced material came from blood, either unsorted or a sorted T cell fraction (not recorded which). These receptors were taken from a male donor with ankylosing spondylitis.

The chain combines TRBV7-2 with TRBJ2-7; D is perhaps TRBD1 (5 bases). V was pared by 4 bases and J by 0 bases, with 19 bases between. This CDR3 comprises 17 residues. Germline assignment: CDR1 SGHTA and CDR2 FQGNSA. CDR3 coding DNA: TGTGCCAGCAGCTATTCCCAGGGCACCACGATCTCCTACGAGCAGTACTTC. Protein product: CASSYSQGTTISYEQYF.

The chain uses TRBV4-1 and TRBJ1-1, with 7 bases that match TRBD1. From germline, CDR1 is MGHRA and CDR2 YSYEKL. This CDR3 is built from 13 residues. Losses at the gene ends were 2 bases for V and 6 bases for J; bases not matched to a gene: 3. In DNA form, the CDR3 reads TGCGCCAGCAGCCAACTAGGGACAGCTGAAGCTTTCTTT. This gives the protein CASSQLGTAEAFF.

This clonotype was recorded a few times. CDR3: CASSLGVRQGDEAFF. The CDR3 DNA follows: TGTGCCAGCAGCTTAGGAGTGAGGCAGGGGGATGAAGCTTTCTTT. The chain uses TRBV11-2 and TRBJ1-1, with 7 bases that match TRBD1. Germline loops: CDR1 SGHAT, CDR2 FQNNGV. The CDR3 is made up of 15 amino acids. The junction had 9 bases not matched to a gene; V was cut back by 1 base and J by 7 bases.

This clonotype has only a few counts. This chain links TRBV5-6 with TRBJ2-7; 7 nucleotides agree with TRBD2. The V gene end was trimmed by 4 bases and the J gene end by 6 bases; junction bases not matched to a gene: 19. CDR3 size: 17 residues. Per germline, CDR1 SGHDT and CDR2 YYEEEE. The CDR3, as DNA: TGTGCCAGCAGCCTTCCCCGGAGCGGGGCCAAATCGGGCGAGCAGTACTTC. This gives the protein CASSLPRSGAKSGEQYF.

The V call is TRBV30, the J call TRBJ2-7; 8 bases align to TRBD2. The germline CDR1 and CDR2 sequences are GTSNPN and SVGIG (reference sequence). The trim removed 4 bases at V and 1 base at J, leaving 6 bases unmatched. The CDR3 is made up of 14 amino acids. The CDR3 protein is CAWTGGGFSYEQYF. The CDR3 bases are TGTGCCTGGACTGGCGGGGGGTTTTCCTACGAGCAGTACTTC.

This clonotype occurred a few times. This sequence joins TRBV7-9 and TRBJ2-7; D possibly corresponds to TRBD2 (5 bases). This CDR3 spans 16 amino acids. From germline, CDR1 is SEHNR and CDR2 FQNEAQ (reference sequence). V was cut by 0 bases and J by 1 base, with 13 bases left in between. For the CDR3, the DNA is TGTGCCAGCAGCTTAGCGGGAGCCGGGGATTCCTACGAGCAGTACTTC. Residues: CASSLAGAGDSYEQYF.

This clonotype appeared a few times. The chain joins TRBV4-3 to TRBJ1-2; D is undetermined. CDR1 LGHNA and CDR2 YSLEER come from the germline V gene. Trimming took 0 bases from V and 4 from J, leaving 9 bases between them. The CDR3 sequence is 14 residues long. The CDR3: CASSQDGRPYGYTF. The DNA for the CDR3 is TGCGCCAGCAGCCAAGACGGGAGACCCTATGGCTACACCTTC.

The CDR3 protein is CAKEAPDRGLGANVLTF. CDR3 bases: TGTGCCAAGGAAGCGCCGGACAGGGGGCTTGGGGCCAACGTCCTGACTTTC. The chain recombines TRBV2 with TRBJ2-6, with 11 nucleotides matching TRBD1. V lost 10 bases to trimming and J lost 3 bases; unmatched junction nucleotides: 11. This CDR3 comprises 17 residues. Germline assignment: CDR1 SNHLY and CDR2 FYNNEI. The full variable domain, in which reference TRBV2 and TRBJ2-6 provide the parts outside the CDR3, is EPEVTQTPSHQVTQMGQEVILRCVPISNHLYFYWYRQILGQKVEFLVSFYNNEISEKSEIFDDQFSVERPDGSNFTLKIRSTKLEDSAMYFCAKEAPDRGLGANVLTFGAGSRLTVL.

The table lists this clonotype with a few counts. V and J are TRBV7-9 and TRBJ1-3; D is ambiguous. The V gene's germline CDR1 is SEHNR and CDR2 FQNEAQ (reference sequence). V was pared by 7 bases and J by 1 base, with 17 bases between. CDR3 length: 16 residues. CDR3 nucleotide sequence: TGTGCCAGCATCGATGGGATGGGGAATTCTGGAAACACCATATATTTT. The encoded protein is CASIDGMGNSGNTIYF.

V and J are TRBV6-2 or TRBV6-3 and TRBJ2-3; no clear D gene. CDR1 MNHEY and CDR2 SVGEGT come from the germline V gene. Trimming stripped 2 bases from V and 9 bases from J, with 9 bases between. The CDR3 loop spans 12 amino acids. The CDR3 region has the DNA TGTGCCAGCAGTTACACCTTAGAGACGCAGTATTTT. It codes for CASSYTLETQYF.

The chain links TRBV2 to TRBJ2-2; 11 bases align to TRBD1. The J segment lost 6 bases and the V segment lost 6 bases, leaving 6 bases of the junction unmatched. CDR1 and CDR2 from the germline V gene are SNHLY and FYNNEI. This CDR3 comprises 15 residues. CDR3 DNA sequence: TGTGCCAGCAGCTCGCCGGGACAGGGGGCCGGGGAGCTGTTTTTT. As protein: CASSSPGQGAGELFF.

The rearrangement joins TRBV20-1 to TRBJ1-4; 7 positions agree with TRBD1. Trimming removed 0 bases from V and 6 bases from J; junction bases left unmatched: 1. This CDR3 is built from 13 residues. CDR1 DFQATT and CDR2 SNEGSKA come from the germline V gene (reference sequence). CDR3 nucleotides: TGCAGTGCTAGAGAAGGGGGCCATGAAAAACTGTTTTTT. It is translated as CSAREGGHEKLFF.

This clonotype was seen only a few times. The rearrangement uses TRBV20-1 and TRBJ2-7, with 10 bases fitting TRBD2. The CDR3 has 17 residues. V was clipped by 0 bases and J by 1 base; unmatched bases: 9. CDR1 DFQATT and CDR2 SNEGSKA come from the germline V gene (reference sequence). The CDR3, as DNA: TGCAGTGCTAGAGATATGAGCGGGAGGGCCGAGTCCTACGAGCAGTACTTC. Protein product: CSARDMSGRAESYEQYF.

This clonotype was detected only once. The chain joins TRBV20-1 to TRBJ2-2; 9 nucleotides line up with TRBD2. The CDR3 covers 20 residues. Germline assignment: CDR1 DFQATT and CDR2 SNEGSKA (reference sequence). V lost 6 bases to trimming and J lost 6 bases; unmatched junction nucleotides: 26. CDR3 in amino acids: CSARSGREGRTLGSAGELFF. CDR3 nucleotide sequence: TGCAGTGCGAGATCCGGGCGGGAGGGCCGGACTTTGGGGTCGGCCGGGGAGCTGTTTTTT.

The V gene is TRBV4-3, the J gene TRBJ2-3, with TRBD2 identical over 9 bases. Trimming removed 0 bases from V and 3 bases from J; junction bases left unmatched: 4. The CDR3 has 16 amino acids. CDR1 is LGHNA and CDR2 is YSLEER in the germline V gene. CDR3 sequence: CASSQDHLAGTDTQYF. CDR3 in DNA: TGCGCCAGCAGCCAAGATCATCTAGCGGGAACAGATACGCAGTATTTT.

This chain uses TRBV4-2 with TRBJ2-1; perhaps D is TRBD1 or TRBD2 (6 bases each). V lost 4 bases and J 0 bases, leaving 19 bases between the germline ends. Per the germline V gene, CDR1 is LGHNA and CDR2 is YNFKEQ. The CDR3 covers 18 residues. CDR3 sequence: CASSPTPGEASSYNEQFF. DNA of the CDR3: TGTGCCAGCAGCCCCACGCCAGGGGAGGCAAGCTCCTACAATGAGCAGTTCTTC.

V gene TRBV7-8 combines with J gene TRBJ2-5; D is undetermined. There are 15 residues in the CDR3. Germline V gene sequence: CDR1 SGHVS, CDR2 FQNEAQ. Trimming shortened V by 6 bases and J by 4 bases, and 18 bases separated the two germline ends. The CDR3 reads CASRYVLGPPETQYF. The CDR3 DNA reads TGTGCCAGCAGATACGTCCTAGGGCCCCCAGAGACCCAGTACTTC.

V usage is TRBV3-1 and J usage is TRBJ2-1; TRBD2 agrees at 7 bases. J gave up 7 bases and V 5 bases, and 17 bases lay outside the gene matches. CDR1 LGHDT and CDR2 YNNKEL come from the germline V gene (reference sequence). This CDR3 spans 17 amino acids. CDR3 amino acids: CASSKIAGADPRNEQFF. The CDR3 coding sequence is TGTGCCAGCAGCAAAATAGCGGGCGCCGACCCTAGGAATGAGCAGTTCTTC.

V is TRBV10-3 and J is TRBJ1-1, with 7 bases matching TRBD1. Trimming cost V 6 bases and J 4 bases; bases outside gene matches: 8. Germline CDR1 ENHRY, CDR2 SYGVKD. The CDR3 is made up of 14 amino acids. CDR3 amino acids: CAIRPTGMATEAFF. The CDR3 DNA is TGTGCCATCAGACCGACAGGGATGGCCACTGAAGCTTTCTTT.

V and J are TRBV2 and TRBJ1-2; 7 positions agree with TRBD1. J was trimmed by 8 bases and V by 5 bases; bases with no gene match: 8. The CDR3 runs to 13 residues. CDR1 and CDR2 from the germline V gene are SNHLY and FYNNEI. The CDR3 DNA is TGTGCCAGCAGTTCGGGACAGATCAGCGGCTACACCTTC. Its protein product is CASSSGQISGYTF.

The chain carries TRBV12-3 or TRBV12-4 and TRBJ2-7; TRBD2 matches 12 bases. The V and J ends lost 6 bases and 6 bases, in that order; junction bases with no gene match: 15. The CDR3 length is 17 residues. CDR3 protein: CASSHGKLAGGGGEQYF. The CDR3 DNA reads TGTGCCAGCAGCCACGGAAAACTAGCGGGAGGAGGGGGCGAGCAGTACTTC.

This clonotype was counted ten times or more. V and J are TRBV20-1 and TRBJ1-5, with TRBD1 matching 7 bases. CDR1 and CDR2 (germline): DFQATT, SNEGSKA (reference sequence). Trimming removed 4 bases from V and 3 bases from J; junction bases left unmatched: 6. This CDR3 region has 14 residues. The CDR3: CSAKDRAYNQPQHF. CDR3 bases: TGCAGTGCTAAAGACAGGGCCTACAATCAGCCCCAGCATTTT.

With regard to this clonotype: One end of the junction does not line up with germline, which may come from a read error. V usage is TRBV18 and J usage is TRBJ1-4; 7 bases match TRBD1. Germline V gene lookup returns CDR1 KGHSH and CDR2 LQKENI. The CDR3 is made up of 16 amino acids. The DNA of the CDR3 is TGTGCCAGCTCATCCTACCTACAGGGGACTAAAGAAAAACTGTTTTTT. Its protein product is CASSSYLQGTKEKLFF.

The J gene is TRBJ2-7, the V gene TRBV12-3 or TRBV12-4, with TRBD2 identical over 12 bases. V trimming: 6 bases; J trimming: 0 bases; junction bases outside the gene matches: 6. The CDR3 extends over 16 amino acids. The CDR3 sequence is CASSYRLAGASYEQYF. The CDR3, as DNA: TGTGCCAGCAGCTATCGACTAGCGGGAGCCTCCTACGAGCAGTACTTC.

The gene calls are TRBV5-1 and TRBJ2-2; TRBD2 matches 10 bases. Trimming at V came to 0 bases and at J to 4 bases, leaving 3 bases not matched to a gene. CDR1 SGHRS and CDR2 YFSETQ come from the germline V gene. The CDR3 length is 16 residues. The CDR3 nucleotides read TGCGCCAGCAGCTTGGAGGCTAGCGGGGGCACCGGGGAGCTGTTTTTT. Protein product: CASSLEASGGTGELFF.

The CDR3 reads CSADSTGSGDLYGYTF. Here the CDR3 DNA reads TGCAGTGCTGACTCGACAGGGTCGGGGGATTTATATGGCTACACCTTC. This chain uses TRBV20-1 with TRBJ1-2; 7 nucleotides match TRBD1. Germline CDR1 reads DFQATT; CDR2 reads SNEGSKA (reference sequence). Unmatched junction bases numbered 17, after V lost 5 bases and J lost 5 bases. The length of the CDR3 is 16 residues.

This clonotype appeared a few times. V usage is TRBV5-6 and J usage is TRBJ2-1; perhaps TRBD2 as D (5 bases). The CDR3 is 14 residues long. With 0 bases removed from V and 4 bases from J, the gap between germline ends came to 8 bases. The germline V gene encodes CDR1 SGHDT and CDR2 YYEEEE. The CDR3 DNA follows: TGTGCCAGCAGCTTGGAGGAGCGGTACAATGAGCAGTTCTTC. It is translated as CASSLEERYNEQFF.

This clonotype was observed at least ten times. This chain joins TRBV20-1 and TRBJ1-2; D might be TRBD1 (6 bases). The CDR3 loop spans 14 amino acids. Trimming took 6 bases from V and 4 from J, leaving 18 bases between them. From germline, CDR1 is DFQATT and CDR2 SNEGSKA (reference sequence). CDR3 protein: CSARGQSHSYGYTF. CDR3 bases: TGCAGTGCCCGAGGACAGTCCCATTCCTATGGCTACACCTTC.

The V and J genes are TRBV12-3 or TRBV12-4 and TRBJ2-3; no definite D call. Trimming took 3 bases from V and 5 from J, leaving 6 bases between them. The CDR3 spans 12 residues. CDR3 protein: CASSLWEDTQYF. Here the CDR3 DNA reads TGTGCCAGCAGTTTGTGGGAAGATACGCAGTATTTT.

The table lists this clonotype with many counts. V and J are TRBV5-1 and TRBJ1-1; D not certain. Trimming took off 4 bases at V and 1 base at J, with 11 bases between the two ends. This CDR3 spans 14 amino acids. The germline CDR1 and CDR2 sequences are SGHRS and YFSETQ. CDR3 loop: CASSGGGGNTEAFF. The DNA for the CDR3 is TGCGCCAGCAGCGGAGGCGGCGGGAACACTGAAGCTTTCTTT. Full variable domain (remainder filled in from reference TRBV5-1 and TRBJ1-1): KAGVTQTPRYLIKTRGQQVTLSCSPISGHRSVSWYQQTPGQGLQFLFEYFSETQRNKGNFPGRFSGRQFSNSRSEMNVSTLELGDSALYLCASSGGGGNTEAFFGQGTRLTVV.

A few counts support this clonotype. The V call is TRBV2, the J call TRBJ2-2, with TRBD1 identical over 8 bases. The V segment lost 8 bases and the J segment 4 bases; nucleotides outside the gene matches: 9. The CDR3 consists of 15 residues. Germline V gene sequence: CDR1 SNHLY, CDR2 FYNNEI. The CDR3 DNA follows: TGTGCCAGCCATTACAGGGGGGCCACCACCGGGGAGCTGTTTTTT. The encoded protein is CASHYRGATTGELFF.